This T cell receptor beta chain is from a study of shared clonotypes between healthy human individuals. Notes on this clone: What it binds is unknown.

As defined, naive CD8 cells were CD45RO-negative and positively selected for CCR7, with terminally differentiated effector memory CD45RA+ cells excluded. Libraries were prepared by immunoSEQ multiplex PCR; TCRdb keeps only in-frame clonotypes and omits some of them. The data hold approximately 600,000 clones, with about 95% observed a single time. Germline V lookup: CDR1 SGHAT, CDR2 FQNNGV. Trimming took off 4 bases at V and 7 bases at J, with 10 bases between the two ends. The CDR3 is 13 amino acids. General study findings and limits: A reduction in generation probabilities was seen for non-shared clonotypes relative to those shared by all four donors.

This chain uses TRBV11-2 with TRBJ2-2; possibly TRBD2 for D (6 bases). Sequenced input: naive CD8+ T cells sorted from blood. This clonotype was sampled from a woman in her 30s in good health. The CDR3 spells CASSSRRGGELFF. The CDR3, as DNA: TGTGCCAGCAGCTCCCGGAGGGGCGGGGAGCTGTTTTTT.